This T cell receptor (beta chain) originates from a study of blood T cell repertoires in COVID-19. The germline gives CDR1 SGHDN, CDR2 FVKESK. The CDR3 length is 16 residues. Trimming left V 4 bases short and J 0 bases short, with 13 bases between. Authors' processing steps: Reference gene primer amplification yielded estimated nucleated cell counts. Some clones are missing from TCRdb's copy, which holds only in-frame ones; the method was immunoSEQ multiplex PCR. V, J and clone size are those of that table, while D and trimming were read from the DNA. The repertoire holds around 130,000 clones, with about 80% as singletons.

J is TRBJ1-3 and V is TRBV14; a weak D match, TRBD1 (5 bases). Material: peripheral blood. The receptor's source is a human donor in a cohort sampled during active COVID-19. The DNA of the CDR3 is TGTGCCAGCAGCCCTCTGACAGTATTCTCTGGAAACACCATATATTTT. As protein: CASSPLTVFSGNTIYF.